One and the same sample provided the 20 T cell receptor beta chains below, sequenced in a study of blood T cells in healthy people across ages. The use of a sample-barcoded 5' primer and a J-beta primer mix characterized a second PCR of about 7 to 12 cycles. TCRdb reanalysed the 5' RACE reads using MiXCR and keeps one entry per CDR3 protein. This sample carries some 1.4 million distinct CDR3 sequences, about 40% of them seen once, and the ten largest clones take 7.9%. Sequenced: blood. These receptors were taken from a woman between 18 and 29 years old in good health.

This clonotype was seen only a few times. The chain employs TRBV4-1 and TRBJ2-5, with D unresolved. Germline values: CDR1 MGHRA, CDR2 YSYEKL. The ends were cut back, 1 base at V and 1 base at J, with 4 bases in the middle. This CDR3 comprises 13 residues. The CDR3 is CASSQVAQETQYF. CDR3 sequence (DNA): TGCGCCAGCAGCCAAGTTGCCCAAGAGACCCAGTACTTC.

This clonotype was detected only a few times. The genes are TRBV2 and TRBJ1-5; D gene uncertain. Between the trimmed V and J ends, which lost 2 bases and 7 bases, there was a span of 18 bases. The CDR3 contains 16 residues. The germline gives CDR1 SNHLY, CDR2 FYNNEI. The CDR3 sequence is CASSELGSGVIQPQHF. The CDR3 DNA is TGTGCCAGCAGTGAATTAGGGTCGGGTGTTATCCAGCCCCAGCATTTT. Supplemented by reference TRBV2 and TRBJ1-5, the full variable domain reads EPEVTQTPSHQVTQMGQEVILRCVPISNHLYFYWYRQILGQKVEFLVSFYNNEISEKSEIFDDQFSVERPDGSNFTLKIRSTKLEDSAMYFCASSELGSGVIQPQHFGDGTRLSIL.

This clonotype was seen once. The chain recombines TRBV29-1 with TRBJ2-1; 11 positions match TRBD2. V dropped 0 bases and J dropped 6; count of bases not matched to a gene: 7. CDR1 SQVTM and CDR2 ANQGSEA come from the germline V gene. The CDR3 length is 16 residues. CDR3 nucleotide sequence: TGCAGCGTTGAAGATTGGGGACTAGCGGCCTGCAATGAGCAGTTCTTC. This translates into CSVEDWGLAACNEQFF.

V is TRBV11-2 and J is TRBJ2-1, with a tentative D call TRBD2 (6 bases). This CDR3 has 16 residues. The V end lost 1 base, the J end lost 5 bases, and 15 bases lay between the germline ends. CDR1 and CDR2 from the germline V gene are SGHAT and FQNNGV. The CDR3, as DNA: TGTGCCAGCAGCTTAGGGCGGGACCAGCGCCACAATGAGCAGTTCTTC. It specifies CASSLGRDQRHNEQFF.

This rearrangement joins TRBV20-1 to TRBJ1-1; weak D call: TRBD1 (5 bases). Germline CDR1 reads DFQATT; CDR2 reads SNEGSKA (reference sequence). V gave up 1 base and J gave up 11 bases, with 11 bases separating them. The CDR3 extends over 11 amino acids. The CDR3 reads CSARGPGGAFF. The CDR3 nucleotides are TGCAGTGCTAGAGGCCCGGGGGGGGCTTTCTTT.

The J gene is TRBJ1-2, the V gene TRBV10-3; D gene uncertain. CDR3 length equals 13 residues. V lost 7 bases, J lost 5 bases, and 14 bases lay in between. Germline V CDR1 and CDR2: ENHRY, SYGVKD. CDR3 DNA: TGTGCCATCAAAGGGAAGTCGGGGTATGGCTACACCTTC. Residues: CAIKGKSGYGYTF.

The chain carries TRBV28 and TRBJ1-2, with D unclear. Trimming took off 7 bases at V and 5 bases at J, with 17 bases between the two ends. CDR1 and CDR2 (germline): MDHEN, SYDVKM. The CDR3 covers 14 residues. This CDR3 is CASTPPGSYYGYTF. In DNA form, the CDR3 reads TGTGCCAGCACCCCACCGGGGAGCTATTATGGCTACACCTTC.

The V gene is TRBV12-3 or TRBV12-4, the J gene TRBJ2-3, with a possible D match to TRBD2 (6 bases). Trimming cost V 5 bases and J 0 bases, with 18 bases left between them. The CDR3 sequence is 17 residues long. CDR3 in amino acids: CASSPNAVAASTDTQYF. The CDR3 DNA reads TGTGCCAGCAGTCCCAACGCGGTAGCGGCAAGCACAGATACGCAGTATTTT.

The J gene is TRBJ2-5, the V gene TRBV12-5, with 10 bases lining up with TRBD2. Trimming took 3 bases from V and 11 from J; bases not matched to a gene: 3. CDR1 is LGHNT and CDR2 is FRNRAP in the germline V gene. The CDR3 spans 12 residues. The CDR3 region has the DNA TGTGCTAGTGGTTTTCTAGCGGGAGAGCAGTACTTC. Translation gives CASGFLAGEQYF.

CDR3 loop: CASSGTRGHGEQFF. CDR3 sequence (DNA): TGTGCCAGCAGTGGGACACGAGGACACGGTGAGCAGTTCTTC. V is TRBV6-1 and J is TRBJ2-1; tentative D call: TRBD1 (5 bases). The CDR3 extends over 14 amino acids. V lost 4 bases, J lost 9 bases, and 16 bases lay in between. Germline-derived CDR1 and CDR2 are MNHNS and SASEGT.

J is TRBJ1-6 and V is TRBV6-5, with D possibly matching TRBD1 (5 bases). The CDR3 is made up of 18 amino acids. Deletions cut 2 bases from V and 0 bases from J, with 14 bases between. Germline V gene data show CDR1 as MNHEY and CDR2 as SVGAGI. The CDR3 region has the DNA TGTGCCAGCAGTTACGACCGAGCAGGGAGCTCCTATAATTCACCCCTCCACTTT. This codes for CASSYDRAGSSYNSPLHF.

J is TRBJ2-7 and V is TRBV10-1; 7 bases are a match to TRBD2. The CDR3 is 14 residues long. J gave up 7 bases and V 4 bases, and 10 bases lay outside the gene matches. CDR1 is WNHNN and CDR2 is SYGVQD in the germline V gene (reference sequence). CDR3 sequence (DNA): TGCGCCAGCAGTGCGGCGGGAGAAATGTGGGAGCAGTACTTC. Translated: CASSAAGEMWEQYF.

As to this clonotype: The junction does not match germline at one end; this may be a read error. This chain links TRBV27 with TRBJ2-1; 11 nucleotides match TRBD2. The CDR3 extends over 16 amino acids. CDR1 is MNHEY and CDR2 is SMNVEV in the germline V gene (reference sequence). CDR3 in DNA: TGTGCCAGCAGTAGGACTAGCGGGTCCGTTTTCAATGAACAGTTCTTC. This encodes CASSRTSGSVFNEQFF.

In its sample, this clonotype was seen a few times. The chain has TRBV27 and TRBJ1-5; D is undetermined. The germline gives CDR1 MNHEY, CDR2 SMNVEV (reference sequence). V was trimmed by 0 bases and J by 6 bases, leaving 9 bases between them. The CDR3 runs 14 residues. The CDR3 is CASSLSELVQPQHF. The CDR3 DNA is TGTGCCAGCAGTTTATCTGAGTTGGTTCAGCCCCAGCATTTT.

This sequence joins TRBV9 and TRBJ1-1; D is undetermined. The CDR3 sequence is 14 residues long. Germline loops: CDR1 SGDLS, CDR2 YYNGEE. V was shortened by 0 bases and J by 1 base, with 7 bases between the two germline ends. In DNA, the CDR3 is TGTGCCAGCAGCGTAGTACAACCGAACACTGAAGCTTTCTTT. Its translation is CASSVVQPNTEAFF.

This chain uses TRBV29-1 with TRBJ2-5; maybe TRBD1 (6 bases). Germline V gene lookup returns CDR1 SQVTM and CDR2 ANQGSEA. The CDR3 loop spans 15 amino acids. Trimming cost V 4 bases and J 2 bases, with 17 bases left between them. CDR3 sequence (DNA): TGCAGCGTTGTAGGGGGTAGAAAGGGACAAGAGACCCAGTACTTC. Translating it yields CSVVGGRKGQETQYF. The variable domain in full, completed from reference TRBV29-1 and TRBJ2-5, reads SAVISQKPSRDICQRGTSLTIQCQVDSQVTMMFWYRQQPGQSLTLIATANQGSEATYESGFVIDKFPISRPNLTFSTLTVSNMSPEDSSIYLCSVVGGRKGQETQYFGPGTRLLVL.

The CDR3 loop reads CASSTWGISTDTQYF. The CDR3 coding sequence is TGTGCCAGCAGTACGTGGGGCATTAGCACAGATACGCAGTATTTT. The rearrangement links TRBV6-5 to TRBJ2-3, with a tentative D call TRBD1 (5 bases). Per the germline V gene, CDR1 is MNHEY and CDR2 is SVGAGI. Trimming stripped 5 bases from V and 0 bases from J, with 12 bases between. The CDR3 totals 15 residues.

The J gene is TRBJ1-1, the V gene TRBV7-9, with 7 nucleotides matching TRBD1. CDR1 and CDR2 (germline): SEHNR, FQNEAQ (reference sequence). J was trimmed by 4 bases and V by 5 bases; bases with no gene match: 10. The CDR3 consists of 15 residues. For the CDR3, the DNA is TGTGCCAGCAGCCGGGAGACTCCAGGGGGCACTGAAGCTTTCTTT. Its protein is CASSRETPGGTEAFF.

The gene calls are TRBV29-1 and TRBJ2-5; 7 bases map to TRBD2. Looked up from germline, CDR1 is SQVTM and CDR2 is ANQGSEA. The CDR3 is 13 amino acids. Trimming at V came to 4 bases and at J to 0 bases, leaving 2 bases not matched to a gene. Here the CDR3 DNA reads TGCAGCGTTGCGGGAGGAAACCAAGAGACCCAGTACTTC. Encoded protein: CSVAGGNQETQYF.

V usage is TRBV27 and J usage is TRBJ1-4; D is possibly TRBD1 (5 bases). Germline assignment: CDR1 MNHEY and CDR2 SMNVEV (reference sequence). V was shortened by 6 bases and J by 7 bases, with 30 bases between the two germline ends. CDR3 length: 19 residues. This CDR3 reads CASRLKAVPMGTGGEKLFF. Written as DNA, the CDR3 is TGTGCCAGCAGACTCAAGGCAGTTCCGATGGGAACGGGGGGTGAAAAACTGTTTTTT.